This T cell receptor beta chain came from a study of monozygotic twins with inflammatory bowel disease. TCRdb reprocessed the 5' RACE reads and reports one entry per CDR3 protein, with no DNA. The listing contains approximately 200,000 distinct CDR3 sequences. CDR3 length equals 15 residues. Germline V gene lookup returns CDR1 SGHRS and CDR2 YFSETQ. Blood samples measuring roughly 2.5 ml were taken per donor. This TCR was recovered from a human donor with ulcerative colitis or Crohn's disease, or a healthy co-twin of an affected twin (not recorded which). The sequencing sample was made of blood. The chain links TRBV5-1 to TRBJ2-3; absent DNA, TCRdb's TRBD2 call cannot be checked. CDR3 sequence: CASSFRGRGTDTQYF.